The 15 T cell receptor beta chains presented below share a single source sample, sequenced in a study of monozygotic twins with inflammatory bowel disease. With the 5' RACE reads reprocessed, TCRdb shows one record per CDR3 protein and no DNA. The record lists 150,000 to 200,000 distinct CDR3 sequences, of which the ten most abundant hold around 7.2%. Sequenced: blood. These receptors were collected from a human donor with ulcerative colitis or Crohn's disease, or a healthy co-twin of an affected twin (not recorded which).

The chain has TRBV18 and TRBJ2-2; TCRdb indicates TRBD1, and absent DNA this call remains unverified. CDR3 length: 16 amino acids. Looked up from germline, CDR1 is KGHSH and CDR2 is LQKENI. The CDR3 sequence: CASSPQTGGGTGELFF.

The chain is built from TRBV7-9 and TRBJ2-1; without DNA, the TCRdb call of TRBD2 cannot be checked. Per the germline V gene, CDR1 is SEHNR and CDR2 is FQNEAQ (reference sequence). CDR3 length: 14 amino acids. The CDR3 loop reads CASSLDSLGDEQFF.

The gene calls are TRBV30 and TRBJ2-7; TCRdb indicates TRBD2, and absent DNA this call remains unverified. CDR1 and CDR2 from the germline V gene are GTSNPN and SVGIG (reference sequence). This CDR3 spans 14 amino acids. The CDR3 is CAWNPAGVLYEQYF.

This sequence joins TRBV5-1 and TRBJ2-1; as DNA is missing, the TRBD2 call by TCRdb cannot be tested. There are 16 residues in the CDR3. Per the germline V gene, CDR1 is SGHRS and CDR2 is YFSETQ. CDR3 loop: CASSLLAGSSYNEQFF.

The CDR3: CASSQASSTDTQYF. This rearrangement joins TRBV3-1 to TRBJ2-3. The length of the CDR3 is 14 residues. The germline gives CDR1 LGHDT, CDR2 YNNKEL (reference sequence).

The J gene is TRBJ2-7, the V gene TRBV12-3 or TRBV12-4; no DNA is available, so the TRBD1 call from TCRdb remains unchecked. The CDR3 extends over 14 amino acids. This CDR3 reads CASSSGAGGYEQYF.

This chain links TRBV7-9 with TRBJ2-1. Germline V lookup: CDR1 SEHNR, CDR2 FQNEAQ (reference sequence). The CDR3 length is 16 residues. CDR3 amino acids: CASSLATANGYNEQFF.

The V call is TRBV27, the J call TRBJ2-7; TCRdb indicates TRBD1, and absent DNA this call remains unverified. CDR3 length: 15 amino acids. CDR1 is MNHEY, CDR2 SMNVEV, per germline (reference sequence). The CDR3 spells CASSSRGTDPYEQYF.

The rearrangement links TRBV6-1 to TRBJ2-7. The CDR3 consists of 15 residues. Germline V gene data show CDR1 as MNHNS and CDR2 as SASEGT. The CDR3 protein is CASSQTFPSSYEQYF.

The chain uses TRBV20-1 and TRBJ2-7. Per germline, CDR1 DFQATT and CDR2 SNEGSKA (reference sequence). The length of the CDR3 is 13 residues. CDR3: CSARERPSYEQYF.

The genes are TRBV7-9 and TRBJ2-7; the D gene TCRdb calls, TRBD2, cannot be checked with no DNA. This CDR3 comprises 15 residues. CDR1 is SEHNR, CDR2 FQNEAQ, per germline (reference sequence). The CDR3 loop reads CASSLGALAGDEQYF.

This chain uses TRBV19 with TRBJ1-5; TCRdb lists TRBD1, though no DNA is available to test this call. The CDR3 covers 16 residues. Looked up from germline, CDR1 is LNHDA and CDR2 is SQIVND (reference sequence). CDR3 sequence reads: CASSIPRKGSNQPQHF.

V and J are TRBV3-1 and TRBJ1-2. CDR1 is LGHDT, CDR2 YNNKEL, per germline (reference sequence). The CDR3 sequence is 14 residues long. CDR3 amino acids: CASSQDRAGLGYTF.

CDR3 sequence: CATSRELGNEKLFF. The chain uses TRBV15 and TRBJ1-4. Germline CDR1 reads LNHNV; CDR2 reads YYDKDF (reference sequence). This CDR3 has 14 amino acids. Drawing the rest from reference TRBV15 and TRBJ1-4, the complete variable domain is DAMVIQNPRYQVTQFGKPVTLSCSQTLNHNVMYWYQQKSSQAPKLLFHYYDKDFNNEADTPDNFQSRRPNTSFCFLDIRSPGLGDTAMYLCATSRELGNEKLFFGSGTQLSVL.

The rearrangement joins TRBV29-1 to TRBJ2-1; absent DNA, TCRdb's TRBD2 call cannot be checked. This CDR3 is built from 14 residues. Germline CDR1 reads SQVTM; CDR2 reads ANQGSEA. This chain's CDR3 is CSVVAVILSNEQFF.